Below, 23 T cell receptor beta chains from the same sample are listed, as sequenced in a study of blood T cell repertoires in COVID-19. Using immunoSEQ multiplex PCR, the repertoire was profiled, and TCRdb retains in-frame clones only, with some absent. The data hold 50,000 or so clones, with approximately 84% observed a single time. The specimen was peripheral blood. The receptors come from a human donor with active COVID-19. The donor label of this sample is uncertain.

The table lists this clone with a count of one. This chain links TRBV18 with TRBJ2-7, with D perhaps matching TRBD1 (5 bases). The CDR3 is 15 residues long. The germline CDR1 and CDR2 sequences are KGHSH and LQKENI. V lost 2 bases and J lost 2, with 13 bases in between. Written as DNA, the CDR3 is TGTGCCAGCTCACCAAAGCAGGGTCCCACCTACGAGCAGTACTTC. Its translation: CASSPKQGPTYEQYF.

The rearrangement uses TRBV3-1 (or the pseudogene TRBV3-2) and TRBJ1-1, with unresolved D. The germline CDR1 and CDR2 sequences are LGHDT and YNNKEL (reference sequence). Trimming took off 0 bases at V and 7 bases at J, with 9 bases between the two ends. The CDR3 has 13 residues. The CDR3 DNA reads TGTGCCAGCAGCCAAGAGGGGAGGATTGAAGCTTTCTTT. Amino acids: CASSQEGRIEAFF.

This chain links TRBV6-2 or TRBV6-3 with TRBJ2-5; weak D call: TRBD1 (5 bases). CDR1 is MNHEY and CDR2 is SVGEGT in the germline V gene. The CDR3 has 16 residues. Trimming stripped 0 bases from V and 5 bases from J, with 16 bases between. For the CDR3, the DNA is TGTGCCAGCAGTTACTCCCCCCGACAGCCCTCGGAGACCCAGTACTTC. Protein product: CASSYSPRQPSETQYF.

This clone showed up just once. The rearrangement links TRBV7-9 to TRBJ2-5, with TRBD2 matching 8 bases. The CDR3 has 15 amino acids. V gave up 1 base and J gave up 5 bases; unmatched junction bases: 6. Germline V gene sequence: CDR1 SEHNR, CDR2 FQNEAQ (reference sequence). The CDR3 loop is CASSLEPGGKETQYF. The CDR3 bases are TGTGCCAGCAGCTTAGAACCGGGGGGGAAGGAGACCCAGTACTTC.

The CDR3 coding sequence is TGTGCCAGCAGCTCGGGACTAGCGGGGGGCCCGGATACGCAGTATTTT. This codes for CASSSGLAGGPDTQYF. This chain connects TRBV7-9 to TRBJ2-3; 15 nucleotides line up with TRBD2. The CDR3 covers 16 residues. Germline values: CDR1 SEHNR, CDR2 FQNEAQ (reference sequence). Trimming at V came to 4 bases and at J to 6 bases, leaving 5 bases not matched to a gene.

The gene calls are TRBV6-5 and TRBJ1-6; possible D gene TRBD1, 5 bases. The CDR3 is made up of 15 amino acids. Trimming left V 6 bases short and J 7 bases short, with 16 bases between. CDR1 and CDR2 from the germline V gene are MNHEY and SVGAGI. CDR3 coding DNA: TGTGCCAGCAGATTTTCAGGGCAGACAAATTCACCCCTCCACTTT. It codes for CASRFSGQTNSPLHF.

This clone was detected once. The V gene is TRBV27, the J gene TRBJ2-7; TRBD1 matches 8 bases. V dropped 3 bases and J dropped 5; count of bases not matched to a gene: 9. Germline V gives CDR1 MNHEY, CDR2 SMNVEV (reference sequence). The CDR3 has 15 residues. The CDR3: CASSFYRGVDNEQYF. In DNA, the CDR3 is TGTGCCAGCAGTTTCTACAGGGGGGTAGATAACGAGCAGTACTTC.

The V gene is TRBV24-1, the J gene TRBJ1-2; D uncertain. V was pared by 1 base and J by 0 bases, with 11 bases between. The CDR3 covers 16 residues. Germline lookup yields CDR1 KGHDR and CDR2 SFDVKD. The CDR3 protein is CATSDFGNGANYGYTF. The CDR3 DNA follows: TGTGCCACCAGTGATTTTGGTAACGGTGCTAACTATGGCTACACCTTC.

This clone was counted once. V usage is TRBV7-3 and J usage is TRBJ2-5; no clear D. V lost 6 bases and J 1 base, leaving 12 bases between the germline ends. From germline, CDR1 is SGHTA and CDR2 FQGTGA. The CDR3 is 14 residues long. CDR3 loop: CASSLEGGQETQYF. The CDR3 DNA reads TGTGCCAGCAGTCTCGAAGGCGGCCAAGAGACCCAGTACTTC.

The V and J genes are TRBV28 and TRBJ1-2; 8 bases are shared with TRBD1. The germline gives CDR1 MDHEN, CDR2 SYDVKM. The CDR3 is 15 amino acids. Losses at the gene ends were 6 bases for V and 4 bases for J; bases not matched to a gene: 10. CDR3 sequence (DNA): TGTGCCAGCAGCCTAGGACAGGGAGTGCGCTATGGCTACACCTTC. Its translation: CASSLGQGVRYGYTF.

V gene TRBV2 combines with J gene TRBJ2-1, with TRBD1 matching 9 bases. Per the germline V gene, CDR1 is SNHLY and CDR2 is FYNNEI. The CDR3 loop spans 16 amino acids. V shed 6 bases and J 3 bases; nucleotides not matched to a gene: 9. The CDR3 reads CASRSKRQGGYNEQFF. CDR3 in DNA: TGTGCCAGCAGATCTAAACGACAGGGGGGCTACAATGAGCAGTTCTTC.

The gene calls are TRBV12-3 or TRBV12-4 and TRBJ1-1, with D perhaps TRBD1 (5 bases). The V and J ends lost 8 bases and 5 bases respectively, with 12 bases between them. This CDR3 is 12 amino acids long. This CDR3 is CASAWGGTEAFF. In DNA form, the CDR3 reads TGTGCCAGCGCCTGGGGGGGAACTGAAGCTTTCTTT.

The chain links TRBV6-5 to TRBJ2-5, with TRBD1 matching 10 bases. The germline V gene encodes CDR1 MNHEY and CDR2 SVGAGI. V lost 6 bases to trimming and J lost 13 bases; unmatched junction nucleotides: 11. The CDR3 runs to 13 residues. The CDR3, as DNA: TGTGCCAGCAGAGATCCGGGACAGGGGCCCTTGTACTTC. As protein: CASRDPGQGPLYF.

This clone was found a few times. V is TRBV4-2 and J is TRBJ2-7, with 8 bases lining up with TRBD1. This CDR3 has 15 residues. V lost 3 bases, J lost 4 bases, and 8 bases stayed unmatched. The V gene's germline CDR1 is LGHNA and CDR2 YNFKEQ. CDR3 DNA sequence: TGTGCCAGCAGCCAGGCTGGACAGGGAATGTACGAGCAGTACTTC. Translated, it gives CASSQAGQGMYEQYF.

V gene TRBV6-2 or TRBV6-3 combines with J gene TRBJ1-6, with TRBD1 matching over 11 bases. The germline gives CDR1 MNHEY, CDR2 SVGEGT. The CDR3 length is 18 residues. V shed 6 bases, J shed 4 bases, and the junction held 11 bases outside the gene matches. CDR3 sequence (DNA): TGTGCCAGCAGCCTCCTACCCGGGACAGGGGGATATAATTCACCCCTCCACTTT. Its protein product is CASSLLPGTGGYNSPLHF.

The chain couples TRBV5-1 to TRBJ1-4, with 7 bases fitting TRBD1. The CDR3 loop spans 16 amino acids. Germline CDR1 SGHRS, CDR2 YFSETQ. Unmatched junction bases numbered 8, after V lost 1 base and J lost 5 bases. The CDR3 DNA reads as TGCGCCAGCAGCTTGAACCCGGGACAGCAAAATGAAAAACTGTTTTTT. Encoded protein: CASSLNPGQQNEKLFF.

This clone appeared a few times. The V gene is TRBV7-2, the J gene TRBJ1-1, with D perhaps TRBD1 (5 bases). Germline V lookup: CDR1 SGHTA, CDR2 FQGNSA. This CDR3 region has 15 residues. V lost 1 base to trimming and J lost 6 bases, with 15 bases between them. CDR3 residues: CASSLVGSTTAEAFF. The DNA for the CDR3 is TGTGCCAGCAGCTTAGTTGGGTCGACGACAGCTGAAGCTTTCTTT.

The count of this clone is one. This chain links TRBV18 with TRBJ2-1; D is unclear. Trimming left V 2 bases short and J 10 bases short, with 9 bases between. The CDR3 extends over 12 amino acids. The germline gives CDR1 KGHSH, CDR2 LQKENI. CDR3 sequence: CASSPSNTEQFF. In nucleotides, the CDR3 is TGTGCCAGCTCACCAAGCAATACGGAGCAGTTCTTC.

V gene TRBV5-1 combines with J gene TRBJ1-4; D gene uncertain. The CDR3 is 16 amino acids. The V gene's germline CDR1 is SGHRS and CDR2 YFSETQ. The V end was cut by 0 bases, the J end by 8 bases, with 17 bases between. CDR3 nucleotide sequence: TGCGCCAGCAGCTTGGAGGCTCGGCGCGGGGAAGAAAAACTGTTTTTT. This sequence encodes CASSLEARRGEEKLFF.

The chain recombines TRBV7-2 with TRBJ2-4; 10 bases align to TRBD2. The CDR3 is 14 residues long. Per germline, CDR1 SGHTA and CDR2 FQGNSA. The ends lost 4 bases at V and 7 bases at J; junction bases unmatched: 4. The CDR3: CASSSSGGANIQYF. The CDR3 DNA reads TGTGCCAGCAGCTCGAGCGGGGGGGCCAACATTCAGTACTTC.

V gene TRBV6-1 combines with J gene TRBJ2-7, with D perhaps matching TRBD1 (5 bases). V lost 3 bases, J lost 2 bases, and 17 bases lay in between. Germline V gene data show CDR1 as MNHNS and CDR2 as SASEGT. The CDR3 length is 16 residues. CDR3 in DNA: TGTGCCAGCAGTGATTTTGAAACAGGAACCCCCTACGAGCAGTACTTC. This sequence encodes CASSDFETGTPYEQYF.

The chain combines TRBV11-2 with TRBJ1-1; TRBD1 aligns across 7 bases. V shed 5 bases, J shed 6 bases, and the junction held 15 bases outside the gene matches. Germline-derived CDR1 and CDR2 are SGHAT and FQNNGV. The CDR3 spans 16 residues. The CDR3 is CASSLLASGRGAEAFF. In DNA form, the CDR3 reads TGTGCCAGCAGCCTACTTGCAAGCGGCAGGGGGGCTGAAGCTTTCTTT. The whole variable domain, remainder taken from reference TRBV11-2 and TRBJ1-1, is EAGVAQSPRYKIIEKRQSVAFWCNPISGHATLYWYQQILGQGPKLLIQFQNNGVVDDSQLPKDRFSAERLKGVDSTLKIQPAKLEDSAVYLCASSLLASGRGAEAFFGQGTRLTVV.

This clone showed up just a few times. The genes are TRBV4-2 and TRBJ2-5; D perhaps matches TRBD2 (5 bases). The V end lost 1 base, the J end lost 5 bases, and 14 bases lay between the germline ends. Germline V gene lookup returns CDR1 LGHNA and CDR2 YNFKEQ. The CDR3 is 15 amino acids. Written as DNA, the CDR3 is TGTGCCAGCAGCCAAGCACTAGAGGTCCGGGAGACCCAGTACTTC. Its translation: CASSQALEVRETQYF.